What follows are 31 T cell receptor beta chains derived from one specimen sequenced in a study of shared clonotypes between healthy human individuals (dated by TCRdb to 2018 to 2021). CD8 naive samples were CD45RO-negative cells positively selected for CCR7, giving a CD45RA+CCR7+ population that excluded TemRA cells. Library generation was performed with the immunoSEQ multiplex PCR assay. The source is immuneACCESS, and TCRdb retained only in-frame sequences with V and J called. Part of the clones is not carried over; for the studies checked, unresolved V genes explain less than half of this, and the remainder is unexplained. This sample holds about 2.1 million clones; approximately 92% were observed only once. The top ten clonotypes cover about 1.7% of the sample. Sequenced material: naive CD8+ T cells from PBMCs. What this sample's cell subset or site label stands for: CD45RA+CCR7+. The source of these receptors is a man aged 18 to 30 in good health. Some clones in this sample may be carry-over from other donors' samples.

This clone was observed once. V is TRBV10-3 and J is TRBJ2-7; no clear D gene. V gave up 4 bases and J gave up 0 bases, with 13 bases separating them. Germline V gives CDR1 ENHRY, CDR2 SYGVKD. The CDR3 extends over 15 amino acids. CDR3 coding DNA: TGTGCCATCAGTGTGGCTATCCAAACCTCCTACGAGCAGTACTTC. It codes for CAISVAIQTSYEQYF.

The chain uses TRBV7-8 and TRBJ2-1; TRBD2 is a possible D gene (7 bases). V was pared by 6 bases and J by 6 bases, with 18 bases between. Germline CDR1 SGHVS, CDR2 FQNEAQ. The CDR3 spans 15 residues. The CDR3 sequence: CASSPFLGGGNEQFF. The CDR3, as DNA: TGTGCCAGCAGTCCCTTCCTAGGGGGGGGCAATGAGCAGTTCTTC.

The chain couples TRBV27 to TRBJ1-2, with TRBD1 identical over 10 bases. The CDR3 covers 18 residues. After removal of 6 bases from V and 3 bases from J, the junction contained 16 bases not matched to a gene. Germline V CDR1 and CDR2: MNHEY, SMNVEV (reference sequence). The CDR3 region is CASRPIVDRGEDHYGYTF. The CDR3 DNA sequence: TGTGCCAGCAGGCCTATCGTGGACAGGGGGGAGGACCACTATGGCTACACCTTC.

This clone appeared a single time. The V gene is TRBV4-1, the J gene TRBJ1-3; the D gene is possibly TRBD1 (6 bases). This CDR3 spans 18 amino acids. The germline gives CDR1 MGHRA, CDR2 YSYEKL. V lost 3 bases to trimming and J lost 4 bases, with 22 bases between them. Written as DNA, the CDR3 is TGCGCCAGCAGCCAGCCAAGATTTGACAGGACAGCGGGAAACACCATATATTTT. This translates into CASSQPRFDRTAGNTIYF.

The chain employs TRBV6-1 and TRBJ2-3; 10 bases fit TRBD2. The V segment lost 5 bases and the J segment 5 bases; nucleotides outside the gene matches: 7. This CDR3 has 15 amino acids. CDR1 is MNHNS and CDR2 is SASEGT in the germline V gene. The CDR3 region is CASSWTSGRVDTQYF. DNA of the CDR3: TGTGCCAGCAGTTGGACCAGCGGGAGGGTAGATACGCAGTATTTT.

The V and J genes are TRBV5-6 and TRBJ2-7, with 7 bases identical to TRBD1. CDR1 and CDR2 from the germline V gene are SGHDT and YYEEEE. Germline trimming cut 4 bases from V and 3 bases from J; bases unmatched to any gene: 4. The CDR3 runs to 13 residues. The DNA for the CDR3 is TGTGCCAGCAGCGGGGACAGCCACTACGAGCAGTACTTC. This encodes CASSGDSHYEQYF.

Only one count was recorded for this clone. CDR3 DNA: TGTGCCAGCAGGGCAGTCTACGAGCAGTACTTC. Translation gives CASRAVYEQYF. The V call is TRBV25-1, the J call TRBJ2-7, with D uncertain. V lost 6 bases to trimming and J lost 3 bases, with 6 bases between them. The germline gives CDR1 MGHDK, CDR2 SYGVNS. The CDR3 consists of 11 residues.

The CDR3 coding sequence is TGTGCCAGCAGTTACAAGGTCGAAGCTTTCTTT. Translating it yields CASSYKVEAFF. The chain carries TRBV6-5 and TRBJ1-1; D not certain. Trimming cost V 2 bases and J 8 bases, with 6 bases left between them. The CDR3 covers 11 residues. Looked up from germline, CDR1 is MNHEY and CDR2 is SVGAGI.

This chain connects TRBV7-9 to TRBJ1-4; D is ambiguous. Germline V gives CDR1 SEHNR, CDR2 FQNEAQ (reference sequence). The CDR3 extends over 18 amino acids. V was pared by 0 bases and J by 2 bases, with 16 bases between. CDR3 protein: CASSLARRILGTNEKLFF. In nucleotides, the CDR3 is TGTGCCAGCAGCTTAGCAAGGCGGATCCTTGGGACTAATGAAAAACTGTTTTTT. The entire variable domain, with the rest obtained from reference TRBV7-9 and TRBJ1-4, is as follows: DTGVSQNPRHKITKRGQNVTFRCDPISEHNRLYWYRQTLGQGPEFLTYFQNEAQLEKSRLLSDRFSAERPKGSFSTLEIQRTEQGDSAMYLCASSLARRILGTNEKLFFGSGTQLSVL.

V is TRBV7-3 and J is TRBJ2-5; D ambiguous. The length of the CDR3 is 13 residues. Trimming pared 1 base from V and 3 bases from J, leaving 6 bases between. Per the germline V gene, CDR1 is SGHTA and CDR2 is FQGTGA. This CDR3 reads CASSLNMKETQYF. As DNA, the CDR3 is TGTGCCAGCAGCTTAAATATGAAAGAGACCCAGTACTTC.

The chain uses TRBV7-9 and TRBJ1-2; D is possibly TRBD1 (5 bases). V was shortened by 5 bases and J by 3 bases, with 16 bases between the two germline ends. CDR1 and CDR2 from the germline V gene are SEHNR and FQNEAQ (reference sequence). The CDR3 totals 15 residues. CDR3 sequence: CASSLLLGGDYGYTF. The CDR3 DNA sequence: TGTGCCAGCAGCCTCTTATTGGGGGGAGACTATGGCTACACCTTC.

V and J are TRBV2 and TRBJ1-5, with TRBD1 as a possible D gene (6 bases). Germline values: CDR1 SNHLY, CDR2 FYNNEI. This CDR3 has 14 amino acids. Trimming stripped 8 bases from V and 1 base from J, with 12 bases between. CDR3 protein: CASWGGESNQPQHF. The CDR3 nucleotides are TGTGCCAGCTGGGGGGGCGAAAGCAATCAGCCCCAGCATTTT.

This clone was found once. J is TRBJ2-1 and V is TRBV4-1, with 7 bases lining up with TRBD2. The CDR3 is 15 amino acids. In germline, CDR1 is MGHRA, CDR2 YSYEKL. The V gene end was trimmed by 1 base and the J gene end by 5 bases; junction bases not matched to a gene: 5. CDR3 coding DNA: TGCGCCAGCAGCCAAGTTCGGCTAGCGGACAATGAGCAGTTCTTC. Translation gives CASSQVRLADNEQFF.

The V and J genes are TRBV27 and TRBJ2-1; tentatively, D is TRBD2 (6 bases). Trimming removed 1 base from V and 8 bases from J, with 12 bases in between. This CDR3 has 14 amino acids. The V gene's germline CDR1 is MNHEY and CDR2 SMNVEV (reference sequence). The CDR3 loop reads CASSLWQGGDEQFF. Written as DNA, the CDR3 is TGTGCCAGCAGTTTATGGCAGGGCGGGGATGAGCAGTTCTTC.

The chain combines TRBV7-2 with TRBJ2-5; TRBD2 aligns across 7 bases. Trimming took 0 bases from V and 5 from J; bases not matched to a gene: 3. Germline CDR1 reads SGHTA; CDR2 reads FQGNSA. This CDR3 has 14 residues. The CDR3 sequence is CASSLAGGPETQYF. The CDR3 nucleotides read TGTGCCAGCAGCTTAGCGGGAGGGCCCGAGACCCAGTACTTC.

The chain's CDR3 is CASSPDRNNEKLFF. The CDR3 region has the DNA TGCGCCAGCAGCCCTGACAGGAATAATGAAAAACTGTTTTTT. V is TRBV5-1 and J is TRBJ1-4; possibly TRBD1 for D (6 bases). Germline V lookup: CDR1 SGHRS, CDR2 YFSETQ. This CDR3 spans 14 amino acids. Trimming pared 4 bases from V and 4 bases from J, leaving 11 bases between.

As for this clone: The sample has other DNA sequences that encode this CDR3 too. This chain uses TRBV28 with TRBJ2-7; D remains unclear. Trimming pared 2 bases from V and 1 base from J, leaving 9 bases between. The CDR3 contains 14 residues. Per germline, CDR1 MDHEN and CDR2 SYDVKM. CDR3 protein: CASSLSPESYEQYF. The CDR3 DNA reads as TGTGCCAGCAGTTTAAGTCCAGAATCCTACGAGCAGTACTTC.

CDR3 bases: TGTGCCAGCAGCACCCCCGGGACAGGGGGCTCCGGTGGCTACACCTTC. It specifies CASSTPGTGGSGGYTF. The chain couples TRBV9 to TRBJ1-2, with 12 bases identical to TRBD1. V shed 4 bases and J 7 bases; nucleotides not matched to a gene: 11. CDR1 is SGDLS, CDR2 YYNGEE, per germline. This CDR3 spans 16 amino acids. The whole variable domain, remainder taken from reference TRBV9 and TRBJ1-2, is DSGVTQTPKHLITATGQRVTLRCSPRSGDLSVYWYQQSLDQGLQFLIQYYNGEERAKGNILERFSAQQFPDLHSELNLSSLELGDSALYFCASSTPGTGGSGGYTFGSGTRLTVV.

This chain links TRBV7-6 with TRBJ1-4, with TRBD1 matching 8 bases. V dropped 5 bases and J dropped 3; count of bases not matched to a gene: 2. This CDR3 contains 14 residues. The germline V gene has CDR1 SGHVS and CDR2 FNYEAQ. The CDR3 loop is CASSTGQANEKLFF. The CDR3 DNA reads as TGTGCCAGCAGCACGGGACAGGCTAATGAAAAACTGTTTTTT.

The chain carries TRBV19 and TRBJ2-7; D might be TRBD2 (6 bases). The CDR3 runs 15 residues. CDR1 is LNHDA, CDR2 SQIVND, per germline (reference sequence). Between the trimmed V and J ends, which lost 6 bases and 0 bases, there was a span of 15 bases. CDR3 DNA sequence: TGTGCCAGTAGCGGGCGGGACCATAGCTCCTACGAGCAGTACTTC. Translated, it gives CASSGRDHSSYEQYF.

The chain recombines TRBV28 with TRBJ1-1; weak D call: TRBD1 (5 bases). Trimming stripped 10 bases from V and 0 bases from J, with 18 bases between. There are 15 residues in the CDR3. Per the germline V gene, CDR1 is MDHEN and CDR2 is SYDVKM. The CDR3 sequence: CATLPITGMNTEAFF. The CDR3 DNA follows: TGTGCCACCCTACCGATAACAGGAATGAACACTGAAGCTTTCTTT. The entire variable domain, with the rest obtained from reference TRBV28 and TRBJ1-1, is as follows: DVKVTQSSRYLVKRTGEKVFLECVQDMDHENMFWYRQDPGLGLRLIYFSYDVKMKEKGDIPEGYSVSREKKERFSLILESASTNQTSMYLCATLPITGMNTEAFFGQGTRLTVV.

In the case of this clone: This CDR3 is also generated by other DNA sequences in the sample. The rearrangement uses TRBV5-1 and TRBJ2-1, with a weak D call TRBD1 (7 bases). The germline V gene encodes CDR1 SGHRS and CDR2 YFSETQ. Between the trimmed V and J ends, which lost 0 bases and 7 bases, there was a span of 8 bases. The CDR3 consists of 13 residues. CDR3 protein: CASSLAGGNEQFF. As DNA, the CDR3 is TGCGCCAGCAGCTTGGCAGGGGGGAATGAGCAGTTCTTC.

The rearrangement links TRBV10-3 to TRBJ1-1; D is unresolved. Trimming cost V 3 bases and J 12 bases, with 14 bases left between them. CDR3 length equals 12 residues. The germline gives CDR1 ENHRY, CDR2 SYGVKD. The CDR3 spells CAISDQTEGTFF. The CDR3 bases are TGTGCCATCAGTGATCAGACGGAGGGAACTTTCTTT.

The gene calls are TRBV27 and TRBJ2-7; TRBD1 matches 9 bases. CDR3 length: 15 amino acids. CDR1 MNHEY and CDR2 SMNVEV come from the germline V gene (reference sequence). Germline trimming cut 5 bases from V and 4 bases from J; bases unmatched to any gene: 9. CDR3 bases: TGTGCCAGCAGTCGCGTCGGGACAGGGTTGTACGAGCAGTACTTC. This codes for CASSRVGTGLYEQYF.

The chain employs TRBV27 and TRBJ2-1; 10 nucleotides match TRBD2. This CDR3 comprises 15 residues. Germline-derived CDR1 and CDR2 are MNHEY and SMNVEV (reference sequence). V lost 3 bases to trimming and J lost 7 bases; unmatched junction nucleotides: 6. The CDR3 sequence is CASSFGGGLANEQFF. The CDR3 DNA is TGTGCCAGCAGTTTTGGAGGGGGACTAGCGAATGAGCAGTTCTTC.

The chain carries TRBV28 and TRBJ1-5, with D hard to call. The CDR3 sequence is 15 residues long. Trimming cost V 3 bases and J 0 bases, with 9 bases left between them. The germline CDR1 and CDR2 sequences are MDHEN and SYDVKM. The DNA of the CDR3 is TGTGCCAGCAGTTTCAACGGGAATAGCAATCAGCCCCAGCATTTT. This translates into CASSFNGNSNQPQHF.

The rearrangement uses TRBV9 and TRBJ2-7; 10 bases map to TRBD2. The CDR3 has 15 residues. Per germline, CDR1 SGDLS and CDR2 YYNGEE. The trim removed 4 bases at V and 3 bases at J, leaving 7 bases unmatched. This CDR3 is CASSSRSSGSYEQYF. CDR3 bases: TGTGCCAGCAGCTCTCGGTCTAGCGGGAGCTACGAGCAGTACTTC. The full variable domain, with the rest looked up from reference TRBV9 and TRBJ2-7, is DSGVTQTPKHLITATGQRVTLRCSPRSGDLSVYWYQQSLDQGLQFLIQYYNGEERAKGNILERFSAQQFPDLHSELNLSSLELGDSALYFCASSSRSSGSYEQYFGPGTRLTVT.

The chain employs TRBV27 and TRBJ2-3; 7 nucleotides align to TRBD2. Losses at the gene ends were 5 bases for V and 5 bases for J; bases not matched to a gene: 7. This CDR3 region has 14 residues. Germline V gene sequence: CDR1 MNHEY, CDR2 SMNVEV (reference sequence). The chain's CDR3 is CASSPGLGLDTQYF. The CDR3 DNA reads as TGTGCCAGCAGTCCTGGACTAGGGTTAGATACGCAGTATTTT.

On this clone itself: The same CDR3 can be traced to other DNA sequences in this sample. The chain joins TRBV27 to TRBJ1-5; 10 bases are a match to TRBD1. Germline CDR1 MNHEY, CDR2 SMNVEV (reference sequence). Trimming at V came to 6 bases and at J to 2 bases, leaving 1 base not matched to a gene. The CDR3 contains 14 residues. CDR3 residues: CASRTGGGNQPQHF. CDR3 nucleotides: TGTGCCAGCAGGACAGGGGGCGGCAATCAGCCCCAGCATTTT.

The chain links TRBV9 to TRBJ2-5, with D uncertain. The V and J ends lost 0 bases and 4 bases respectively, with 7 bases between them. The CDR3 contains 13 residues. Germline CDR1 SGDLS, CDR2 YYNGEE. The CDR3 spells CASSVAEVETQYF. CDR3 DNA: TGTGCCAGCAGCGTAGCAGAGGTAGAGACCCAGTACTTC. The full variable domain, rest sourced from reference TRBV9 and TRBJ2-5, is DSGVTQTPKHLITATGQRVTLRCSPRSGDLSVYWYQQSLDQGLQFLIQYYNGEERAKGNILERFSAQQFPDLHSELNLSSLELGDSALYFCASSVAEVETQYFGPGTRLLVL.

The CDR3 nucleotides read TGTGCCAGTAGTACCATTCAAGCAACTAATGAAAAACTGTTTTTT. Translated, it gives CASSTIQATNEKLFF. The chain carries TRBV19 and TRBJ1-4; D not certain. V was clipped by 4 bases and J by 0 bases, with 9 bases between them. Per the germline V gene, CDR1 is LNHDA and CDR2 is SQIVND (reference sequence). The CDR3 is 15 residues long.